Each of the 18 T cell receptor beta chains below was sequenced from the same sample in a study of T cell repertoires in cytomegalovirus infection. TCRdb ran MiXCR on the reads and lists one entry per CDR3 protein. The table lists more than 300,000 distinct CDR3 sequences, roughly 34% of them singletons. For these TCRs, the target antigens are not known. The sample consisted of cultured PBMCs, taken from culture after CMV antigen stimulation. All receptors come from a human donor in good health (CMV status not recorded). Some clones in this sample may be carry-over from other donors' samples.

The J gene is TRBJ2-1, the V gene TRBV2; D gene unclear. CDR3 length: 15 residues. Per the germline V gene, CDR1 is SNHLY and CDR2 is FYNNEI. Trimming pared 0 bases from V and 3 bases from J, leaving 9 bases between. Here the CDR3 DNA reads TGTGCCAGCAGTGAAGCGTCCGAGGTCTACAATGAGCAGTTCTTC. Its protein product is CASSEASEVYNEQFF.

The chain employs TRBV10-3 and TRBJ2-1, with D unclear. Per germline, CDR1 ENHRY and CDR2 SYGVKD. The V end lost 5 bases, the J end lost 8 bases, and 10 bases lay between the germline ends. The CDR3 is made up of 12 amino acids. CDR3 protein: CAISPKSDEQFF. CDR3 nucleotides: TGTGCCATCAGTCCAAAGAGCGATGAGCAGTTCTTC.

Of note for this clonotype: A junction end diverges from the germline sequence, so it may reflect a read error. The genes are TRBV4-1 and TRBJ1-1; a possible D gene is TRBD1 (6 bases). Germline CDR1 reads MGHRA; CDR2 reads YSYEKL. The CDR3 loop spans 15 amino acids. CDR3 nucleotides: TGTGCCAGCAGCCCGTTACAGGGTTGGAGCACTGAAGCTTTCTTT. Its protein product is CASSPLQGWSTEAFF.

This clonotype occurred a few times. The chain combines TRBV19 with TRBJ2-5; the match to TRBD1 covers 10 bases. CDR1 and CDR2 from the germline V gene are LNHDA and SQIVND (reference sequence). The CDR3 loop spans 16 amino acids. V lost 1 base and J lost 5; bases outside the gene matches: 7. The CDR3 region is CASSIGGTGAGETQYF. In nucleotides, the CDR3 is TGTGCCAGTAGTATAGGAGGGACAGGGGCCGGGGAGACCCAGTACTTC.

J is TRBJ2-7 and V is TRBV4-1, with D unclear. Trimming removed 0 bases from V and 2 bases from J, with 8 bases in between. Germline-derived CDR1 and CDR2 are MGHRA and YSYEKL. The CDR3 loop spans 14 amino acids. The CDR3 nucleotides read TGCGCCAGCAGCCAAGAGGACGGAGCCTACGAGCAGTACGTC. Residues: CASSQEDGAYEQYV.

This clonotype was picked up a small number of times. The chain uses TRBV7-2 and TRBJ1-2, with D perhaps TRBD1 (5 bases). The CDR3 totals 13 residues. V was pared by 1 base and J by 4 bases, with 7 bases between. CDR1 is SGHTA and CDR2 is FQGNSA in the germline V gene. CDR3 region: CASSLGTRYGYTF. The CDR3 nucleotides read TGTGCCAGCAGCTTAGGGACACGCTATGGCTACACCTTC.

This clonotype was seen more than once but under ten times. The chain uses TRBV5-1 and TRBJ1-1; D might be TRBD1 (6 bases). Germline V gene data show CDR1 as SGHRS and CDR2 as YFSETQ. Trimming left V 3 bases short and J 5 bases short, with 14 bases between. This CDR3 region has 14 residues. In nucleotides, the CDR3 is TGCGCCAGCAGCTCAACAGGGATGGGAACTGAAGCTTTCTTT. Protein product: CASSSTGMGTEAFF.

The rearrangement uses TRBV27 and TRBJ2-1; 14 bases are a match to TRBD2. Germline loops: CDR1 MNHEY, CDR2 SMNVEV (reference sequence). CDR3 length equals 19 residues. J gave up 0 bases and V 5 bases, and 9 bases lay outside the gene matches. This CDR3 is CASSRRTSGRLLSYNEQFF. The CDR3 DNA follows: TGTGCCAGCAGTCGGCGGACTAGCGGGAGGTTACTCTCCTACAATGAGCAGTTCTTC.

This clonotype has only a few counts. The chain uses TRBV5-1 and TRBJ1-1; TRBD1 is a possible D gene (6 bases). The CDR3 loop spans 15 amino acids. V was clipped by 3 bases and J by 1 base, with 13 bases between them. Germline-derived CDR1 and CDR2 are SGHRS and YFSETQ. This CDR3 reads CASSSRGLPNTEAFF. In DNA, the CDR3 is TGCGCCAGCAGCTCCAGGGGACTGCCGAACACTGAAGCTTTCTTT.

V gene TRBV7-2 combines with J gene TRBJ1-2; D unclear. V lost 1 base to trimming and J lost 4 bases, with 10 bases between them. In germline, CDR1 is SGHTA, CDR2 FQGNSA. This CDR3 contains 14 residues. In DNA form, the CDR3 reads TGTGCCAGCAGCTTAGAGCCAGACATCTATGGCTACACCTTC. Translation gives CASSLEPDIYGYTF.

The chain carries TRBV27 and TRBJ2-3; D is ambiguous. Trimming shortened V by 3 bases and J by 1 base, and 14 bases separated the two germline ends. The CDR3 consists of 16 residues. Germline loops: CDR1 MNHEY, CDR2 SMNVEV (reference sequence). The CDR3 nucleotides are TGTGCCAGCAGTTTTATTGCGGTTACGGGCACAGATACGCAGTATTTT. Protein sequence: CASSFIAVTGTDTQYF.

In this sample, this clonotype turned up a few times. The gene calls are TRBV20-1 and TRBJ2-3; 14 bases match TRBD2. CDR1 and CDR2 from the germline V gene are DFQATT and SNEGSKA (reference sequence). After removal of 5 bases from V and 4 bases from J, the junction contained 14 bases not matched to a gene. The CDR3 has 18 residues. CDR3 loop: CSASSGTSGSVSPDTQYF. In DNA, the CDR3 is TGCAGTGCTTCCTCCGGGACTAGCGGGAGTGTATCCCCAGATACGCAGTATTTT.

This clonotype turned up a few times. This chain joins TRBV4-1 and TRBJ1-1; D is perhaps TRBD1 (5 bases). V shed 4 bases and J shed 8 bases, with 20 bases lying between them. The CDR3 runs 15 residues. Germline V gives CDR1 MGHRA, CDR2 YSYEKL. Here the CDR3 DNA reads TGCGCCAGCAGCCCCCCGGGACGGATTTTACACGAAGCTTTCTTT. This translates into CASSPPGRILHEAFF.

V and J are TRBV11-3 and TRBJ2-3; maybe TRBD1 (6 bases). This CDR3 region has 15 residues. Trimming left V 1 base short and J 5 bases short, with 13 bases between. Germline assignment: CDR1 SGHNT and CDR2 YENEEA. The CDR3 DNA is TGTGCCAGCAGCTTAGGGCAGGGGATCGGAGATACGCAGTATTTT. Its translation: CASSLGQGIGDTQYF.

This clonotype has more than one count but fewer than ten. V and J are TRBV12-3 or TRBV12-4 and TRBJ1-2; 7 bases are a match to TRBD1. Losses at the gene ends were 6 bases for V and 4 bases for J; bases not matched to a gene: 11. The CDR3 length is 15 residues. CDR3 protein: CASSPGTATSYGYTF. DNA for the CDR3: TGTGCCAGCAGCCCTGGGACAGCTACTTCCTATGGCTACACCTTC.

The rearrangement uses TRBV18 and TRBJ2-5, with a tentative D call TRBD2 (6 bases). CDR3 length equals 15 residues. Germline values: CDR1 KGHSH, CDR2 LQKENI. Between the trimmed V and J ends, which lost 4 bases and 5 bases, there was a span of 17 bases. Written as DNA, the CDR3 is TGTGCCAGCTCACACGCGGGACCCTACGGGGAGACCCAGTACTTC. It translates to CASSHAGPYGETQYF.

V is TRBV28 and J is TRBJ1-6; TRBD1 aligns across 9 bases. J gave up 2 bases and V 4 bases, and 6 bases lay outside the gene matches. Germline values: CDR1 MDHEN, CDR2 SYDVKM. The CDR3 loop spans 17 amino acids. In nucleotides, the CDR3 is TGTGCCAGCAGTTCAAGGACAGGGGCGGCCTATAATTCACCCCTCCACTTT. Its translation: CASSSRTGAAYNSPLHF.

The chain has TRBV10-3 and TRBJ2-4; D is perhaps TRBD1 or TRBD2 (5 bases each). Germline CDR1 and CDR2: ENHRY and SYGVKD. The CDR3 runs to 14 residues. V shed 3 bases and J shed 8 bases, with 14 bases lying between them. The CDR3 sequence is CAISERGDSDIQYF. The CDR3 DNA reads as TGTGCCATCAGTGAAAGGGGAGACAGCGACATTCAGTACTTC.